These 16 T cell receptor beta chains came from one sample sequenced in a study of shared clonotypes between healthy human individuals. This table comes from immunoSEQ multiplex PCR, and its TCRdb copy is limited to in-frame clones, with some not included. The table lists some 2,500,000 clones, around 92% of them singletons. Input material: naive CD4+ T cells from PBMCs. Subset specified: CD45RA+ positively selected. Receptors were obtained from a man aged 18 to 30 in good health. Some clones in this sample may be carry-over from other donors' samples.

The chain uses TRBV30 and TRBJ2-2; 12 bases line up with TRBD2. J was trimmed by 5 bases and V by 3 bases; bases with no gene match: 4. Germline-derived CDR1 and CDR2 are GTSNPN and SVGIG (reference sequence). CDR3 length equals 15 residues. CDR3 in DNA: TGTGCCTGGAGCTCCGGGACTAGCGGGACCGGGGAGCTGTTTTTT. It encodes CAWSSGTSGTGELFF. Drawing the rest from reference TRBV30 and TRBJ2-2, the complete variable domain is SQTIHQWPATLVQPVGSPLSLECTVEGTSNPNLYWYRQAAGRGLQLLFYSVGIGQISSEVPQNLSASRPQDRQFILSSKKLLLSDSGFYLCAWSSGTSGTGELFFGEGSRLTVL.

Written as DNA, the CDR3 is TGTGCCAGTATTTCCCAGGGCAGAAGCTCCTACAATGAGCAGTTCTTC. It codes for CASISQGRSSYNEQFF. The genes are TRBV19 and TRBJ2-1; a weak D match, TRBD1 (5 bases). The V end was cut by 7 bases, the J end by 0 bases, with 16 bases between. The CDR3 spans 16 residues. CDR1 is LNHDA and CDR2 is SQIVND in the germline V gene (reference sequence).

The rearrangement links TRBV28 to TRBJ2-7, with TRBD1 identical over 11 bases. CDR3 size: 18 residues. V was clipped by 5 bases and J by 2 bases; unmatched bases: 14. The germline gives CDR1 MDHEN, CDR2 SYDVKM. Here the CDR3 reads CASSGTGGPQISPYEQYF. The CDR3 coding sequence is TGTGCCAGCAGTGGGACAGGGGGTCCCCAAATCTCCCCCTACGAGCAGTACTTC. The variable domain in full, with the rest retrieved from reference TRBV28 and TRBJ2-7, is DVKVTQSSRYLVKRTGEKVFLECVQDMDHENMFWYRQDPGLGLRLIYFSYDVKMKEKGDIPEGYSVSREKKERFSLILESASTNQTSMYLCASSGTGGPQISPYEQYFGPGTRLTVT.

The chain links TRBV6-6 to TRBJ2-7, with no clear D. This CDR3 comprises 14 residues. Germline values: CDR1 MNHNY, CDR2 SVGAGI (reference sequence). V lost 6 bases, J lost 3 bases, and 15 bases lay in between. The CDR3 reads CASSRPISGYEQYF. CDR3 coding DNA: TGTGCCAGCAGCCGCCCGATATCGGGCTACGAGCAGTACTTC.

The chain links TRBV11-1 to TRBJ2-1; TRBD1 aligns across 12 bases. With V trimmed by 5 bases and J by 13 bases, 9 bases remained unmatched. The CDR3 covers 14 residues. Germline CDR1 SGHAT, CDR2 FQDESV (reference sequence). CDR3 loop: CASSMGQGARGQFF. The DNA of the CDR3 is TGTGCCAGCAGCATGGGACAGGGGGCGCGTGGACAGTTCTTC.

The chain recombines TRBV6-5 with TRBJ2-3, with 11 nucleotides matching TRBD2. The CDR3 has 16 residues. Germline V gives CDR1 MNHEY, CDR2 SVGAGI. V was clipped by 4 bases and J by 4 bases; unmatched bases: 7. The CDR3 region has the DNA TGTGCCAGCAGTTCCAGTAGCGGGAGGGCCGCAGATACGCAGTATTTT. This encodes CASSSSSGRAADTQYF.

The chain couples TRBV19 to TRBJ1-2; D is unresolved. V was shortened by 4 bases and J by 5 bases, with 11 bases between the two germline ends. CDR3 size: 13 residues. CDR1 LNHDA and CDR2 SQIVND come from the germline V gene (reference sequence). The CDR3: CASSKREQYGYTF. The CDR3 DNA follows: TGTGCCAGTAGTAAGAGGGAGCAATATGGCTACACCTTC.

CDR3 sequence reads: CASSFLTGTGNTEAFF. The CDR3, as DNA: TGTGCCAGCAGCTTTTTAACCGGGACAGGGAACACTGAAGCTTTCTTT. This chain joins TRBV5-4 and TRBJ1-1; TRBD1 matches 8 bases. The V and J ends lost 2 bases and 1 base, in that order; junction bases with no gene match: 7. Germline values: CDR1 SGHNT, CDR2 YYREEE (reference sequence). CDR3 size: 16 residues.

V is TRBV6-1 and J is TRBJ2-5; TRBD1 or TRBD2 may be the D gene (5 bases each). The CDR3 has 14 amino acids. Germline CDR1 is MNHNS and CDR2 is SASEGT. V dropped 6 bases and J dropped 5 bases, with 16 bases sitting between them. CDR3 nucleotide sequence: TGTGCCAGCAGCCTTGGGACCGCCGGGGAGACCCAGTACTTC. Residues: CASSLGTAGETQYF.

The CDR3 protein is CASSVAPTHGGETQYF. The CDR3 nucleotides are TGTGCCAGCAGCGTAGCTCCAACCCATGGGGGGGAGACCCAGTACTTC. This chain uses TRBV9 with TRBJ2-5; weak D call: TRBD2 (6 bases). Trimming pared 0 bases from V and 5 bases from J, leaving 17 bases between. Germline CDR1 is SGDLS and CDR2 is YYNGEE. The CDR3 is 16 amino acids. Combining the CDR3 with reference TRBV9 and TRBJ2-5 gives the whole variable domain DSGVTQTPKHLITATGQRVTLRCSPRSGDLSVYWYQQSLDQGLQFLIQYYNGEERAKGNILERFSAQQFPDLHSELNLSSLELGDSALYFCASSVAPTHGGETQYFGPGTRLLVL.

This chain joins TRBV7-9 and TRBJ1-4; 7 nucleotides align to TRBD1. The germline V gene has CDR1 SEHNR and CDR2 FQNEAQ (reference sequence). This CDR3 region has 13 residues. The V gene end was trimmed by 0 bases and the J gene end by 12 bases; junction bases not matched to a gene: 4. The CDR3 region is CASSLAGRGELFF. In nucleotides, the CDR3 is TGTGCCAGCAGCTTAGCGGGCAGGGGGGAACTGTTTTTT.

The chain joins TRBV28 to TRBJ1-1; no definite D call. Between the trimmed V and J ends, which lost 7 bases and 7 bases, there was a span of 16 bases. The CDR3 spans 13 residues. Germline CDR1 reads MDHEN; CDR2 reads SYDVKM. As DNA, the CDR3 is TGTGCCAGCACACCCCCCCCCGGGAGTGAAGCTTTCTTT. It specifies CASTPPPGSEAFF.

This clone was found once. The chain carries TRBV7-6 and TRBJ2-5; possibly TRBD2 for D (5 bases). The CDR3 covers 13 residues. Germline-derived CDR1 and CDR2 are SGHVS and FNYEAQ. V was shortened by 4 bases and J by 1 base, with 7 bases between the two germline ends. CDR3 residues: CASSSGFQETQYF. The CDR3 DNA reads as TGTGCCAGCAGCTCGGGATTCCAAGAGACCCAGTACTTC.

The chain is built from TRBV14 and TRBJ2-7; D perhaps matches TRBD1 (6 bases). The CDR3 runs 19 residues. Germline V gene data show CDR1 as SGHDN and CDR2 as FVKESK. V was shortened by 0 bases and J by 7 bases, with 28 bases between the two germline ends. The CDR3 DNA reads TGTGCCAGCAGCCAAGATCTCTCCTCAAGGGGGACCTATCCAGGGGAGCAGTACTTC. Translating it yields CASSQDLSSRGTYPGEQYF.

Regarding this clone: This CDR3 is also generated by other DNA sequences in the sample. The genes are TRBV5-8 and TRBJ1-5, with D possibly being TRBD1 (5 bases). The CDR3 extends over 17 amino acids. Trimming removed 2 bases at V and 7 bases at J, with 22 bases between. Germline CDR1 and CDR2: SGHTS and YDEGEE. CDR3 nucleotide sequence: TGTGCCAGCAGCTTAGGACTCGGGACGATCGCCGGGCAGCCCCAGCATTTT. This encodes CASSLGLGTIAGQPQHF.

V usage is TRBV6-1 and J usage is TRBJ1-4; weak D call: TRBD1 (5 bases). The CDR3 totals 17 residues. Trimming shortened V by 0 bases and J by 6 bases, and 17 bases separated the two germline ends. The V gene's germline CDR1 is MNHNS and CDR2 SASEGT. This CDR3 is CASSEAPQGRGDEKLFF. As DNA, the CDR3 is TGTGCCAGCAGTGAAGCTCCTCAGGGAAGAGGAGATGAAAAACTGTTTTTT.